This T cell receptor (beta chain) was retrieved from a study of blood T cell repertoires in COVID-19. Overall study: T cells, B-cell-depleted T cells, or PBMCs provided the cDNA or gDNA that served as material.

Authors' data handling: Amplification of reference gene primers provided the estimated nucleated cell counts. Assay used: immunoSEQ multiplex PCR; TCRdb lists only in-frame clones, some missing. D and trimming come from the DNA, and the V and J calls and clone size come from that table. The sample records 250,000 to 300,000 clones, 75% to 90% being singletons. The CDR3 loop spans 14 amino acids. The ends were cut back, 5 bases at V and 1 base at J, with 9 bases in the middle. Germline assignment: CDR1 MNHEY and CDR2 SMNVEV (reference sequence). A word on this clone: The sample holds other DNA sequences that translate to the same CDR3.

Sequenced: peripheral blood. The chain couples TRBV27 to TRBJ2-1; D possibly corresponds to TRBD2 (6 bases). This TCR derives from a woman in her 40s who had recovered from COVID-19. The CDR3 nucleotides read TGTGCCAGCAGTCCCGGGACTTCCTACAATGAGCAGTTCTTC. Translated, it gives CASSPGTSYNEQFF.